The 22 T cell receptor beta chains reported below all come from one sample, sequenced in a study of T cells expressing NK-cell markers. TCRdb re-called the 5' RACE reads and catalogs CDR3 proteins one per entry, DNA excluded. This sample's table has over 250,000 distinct CDR3 sequences. The sequenced material came from blood T cells: a sorted CD56 or NKG2C T cell subset, CD4+ or CD8+ T cells, or bulk PBMC T cells (not recorded which). These TCRs come from a woman between 18 and 70 years old in good health.

This chain joins TRBV6-4 and TRBJ2-2. CDR1 and CDR2 (germline): MRHNA, SNTAGT. CDR3 size: 15 residues. CDR3 residues: CASSDVYVRTGELFF.

The chain is built from TRBV29-1 and TRBJ2-3; TCRdb calls TRBD2, which cannot be checked without DNA. Germline assignment: CDR1 SQVTM and CDR2 ANQGSEA. There are 14 residues in the CDR3. The CDR3 region is CSVEAGGYTDTQYF.

The V and J genes are TRBV7-2 and TRBJ2-5; TCRdb returns TRBD1, unconfirmable since there is no DNA. Per germline, CDR1 SGHTA and CDR2 FQGNSA. This CDR3 comprises 14 residues. This CDR3 is CASSLNSGGETQYF.

V usage is TRBV5-1 and J usage is TRBJ2-2; the TCRdb D gene call, TRBD1, has no DNA to confirm it. CDR1 and CDR2 from the germline V gene are SGHRS and YFSETQ. The length of the CDR3 is 17 residues. CDR3 sequence: CASSLISRGLTTEELFF.

The V and J genes are TRBV20-1 and TRBJ2-1; the D call from TCRdb, TRBD2, cannot be confirmed without DNA. CDR1 DFQATT and CDR2 SNEGSKA come from the germline V gene (reference sequence). CDR3 length: 16 amino acids. Here the CDR3 reads CSALTSGGPPYNEQFF.

This chain joins TRBV29-1 and TRBJ2-2; TCRdb's D call, TRBD1, is unchecked because there is no DNA. This CDR3 has 15 amino acids. Germline-derived CDR1 and CDR2 are SQVTM and ANQGSEA. The CDR3 sequence is CSVVLRGTNTGELFF.

The J gene is TRBJ1-4, the V gene TRBV7-2. Germline V gene data show CDR1 as SGHTA and CDR2 as FQGNSA. The CDR3 totals 16 residues. CDR3 sequence reads: CASSLARRSTNEKLFF.

V is TRBV6-1 and J is TRBJ2-1; the D call of TRBD2 rests on TCRdb alone, since no DNA is present to check it. The CDR3 consists of 15 residues. CDR1 is MNHNS, CDR2 SASEGT, per germline. The CDR3 sequence is CASRTTAGGPNEQFF.

The chain joins TRBV2 to TRBJ2-1. This CDR3 spans 14 amino acids. CDR1 SNHLY and CDR2 FYNNEI come from the germline V gene. The CDR3 spells CASNEWVSYNEQFF.

This sequence joins TRBV10-2 and TRBJ2-5; checking the TCRdb D call of TRBD2 is not possible without DNA. The CDR3 length is 16 residues. Germline V gene data show CDR1 as WSHSY and CDR2 as SAAADI. CDR3 in amino acids: CASSDLAGGPSETQYF.

The chain couples TRBV3-1 to TRBJ2-1; TCRdb names TRBD2, which stays unverified in the absence of DNA. This CDR3 is 18 amino acids long. Germline V lookup: CDR1 LGHDT, CDR2 YNNKEL (reference sequence). The chain's CDR3 is CASSQEVLTSGSIYEQFF.

This sequence joins TRBV5-1 and TRBJ2-1; TCRdb lists TRBD2, though no DNA is available to test this call. The length of the CDR3 is 16 residues. Germline lookup yields CDR1 SGHRS and CDR2 YFSETQ. CDR3 in amino acids: CASSLVAGVSYNEQFF.

The chain uses TRBV13 and TRBJ1-6; TCRdb picks TRBD1, but there is no DNA to check that call. This CDR3 has 14 amino acids. CDR1 and CDR2 from the germline V gene are PRHDT and FYEKMQ (reference sequence). The chain's CDR3 is CASSLGDTYSPLHF.

The chain uses TRBV10-3 and TRBJ2-1; the D gene TCRdb calls, TRBD1, cannot be checked with no DNA. The CDR3 has 16 residues. The germline CDR1 and CDR2 sequences are ENHRY and SYGVKD. The CDR3 spells CAISESKGANYNEQFF.

This chain joins TRBV12-3 or TRBV12-4 and TRBJ2-2. The CDR3 spans 14 residues. CDR3 sequence: CASSPHLYTGELFF.

The chain recombines TRBV9 with TRBJ1-1; TCRdb outputs TRBD1, but without DNA this stays unchecked. This CDR3 contains 15 residues. The germline gives CDR1 SGDLS, CDR2 YYNGEE. CDR3 sequence reads: CASSVYQGKNTEAFF.

V is TRBV7-9 and J is TRBJ2-7; without DNA, the TCRdb call of TRBD2 cannot be checked. The CDR3 runs 15 residues. The germline V gene has CDR1 SEHNR and CDR2 FQNEAQ (reference sequence). CDR3 sequence: CASSPPGTRVQEQYF.

The chain uses TRBV27 and TRBJ2-5; TCRdb designates TRBD2, a call that cannot be tested without DNA. This CDR3 region has 14 residues. CDR1 is MNHEY, CDR2 SMNVEV, per germline (reference sequence). CDR3: CASSLSWVAETQYF.

The chain couples TRBV7-2 to TRBJ2-3; with no DNA, the TCRdb D assignment of TRBD1 cannot be verified. CDR3 length: 16 residues. The germline gives CDR1 SGHTA, CDR2 FQGNSA. The CDR3: CASSPPQAGSTDTQYF. Looking up the rest from reference TRBV7-2 and TRBJ2-3 gives the full variable domain: GAGVSQSPSNKVTEKGKDVELRCDPISGHTALYWYRQSLGQGLEFLIYFQGNSAPDKSGLPSDRFSAERTGGSVSTLTIQRTQQEDSAVYLCASSPPQAGSTDTQYFGPGTRLTVL.

The chain recombines TRBV5-1 with TRBJ2-7. This CDR3 has 12 amino acids. Per the germline V gene, CDR1 is SGHRS and CDR2 is YFSETQ. This chain's CDR3 is CASSLDNYEQYF. Full variable domain (outside the CDR3, taken from reference TRBV5-1 and TRBJ2-7): KAGVTQTPRYLIKTRGQQVTLSCSPISGHRSVSWYQQTPGQGLQFLFEYFSETQRNKGNFPGRFSGRQFSNSRSEMNVSTLELGDSALYLCASSLDNYEQYFGPGTRLTVT.

The gene calls are TRBV5-1 and TRBJ1-4. Germline V gene sequence: CDR1 SGHRS, CDR2 YFSETQ. This CDR3 is built from 16 residues. CDR3 loop: CASSLQGTAATEKLFF. The whole variable domain, remainder taken from reference TRBV5-1 and TRBJ1-4, is KAGVTQTPRYLIKTRGQQVTLSCSPISGHRSVSWYQQTPGQGLQFLFEYFSETQRNKGNFPGRFSGRQFSNSRSEMNVSTLELGDSALYLCASSLQGTAATEKLFFGSGTQLSVL.

V usage is TRBV30 and J usage is TRBJ1-1; there is no DNA to check the TCRdb D call of TRBD1. The germline V gene encodes CDR1 GTSNPN and CDR2 SVGIG (reference sequence). There are 14 residues in the CDR3. The CDR3 is CATKVRGQDTEAFF. The variable domain in full, completed from reference TRBV30 and TRBJ1-1, reads SQTIHQWPATLVQPVGSPLSLECTVEGTSNPNLYWYRQAAGRGLQLLFYSVGIGQISSEVPQNLSASRPQDRQFILSSKKLLLSDSGFYLCATKVRGQDTEAFFGQGTRLTVV.